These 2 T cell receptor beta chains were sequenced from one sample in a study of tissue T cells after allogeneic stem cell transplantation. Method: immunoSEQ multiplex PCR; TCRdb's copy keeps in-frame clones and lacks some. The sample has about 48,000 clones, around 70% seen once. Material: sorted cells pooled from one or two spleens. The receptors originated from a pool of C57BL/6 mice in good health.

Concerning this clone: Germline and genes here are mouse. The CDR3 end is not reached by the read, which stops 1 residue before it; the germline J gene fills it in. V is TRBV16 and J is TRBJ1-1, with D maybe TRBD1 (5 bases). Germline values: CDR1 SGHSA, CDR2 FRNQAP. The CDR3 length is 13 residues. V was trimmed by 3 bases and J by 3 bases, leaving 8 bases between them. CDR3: CASSFGGDTEVFF. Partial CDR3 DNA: TGTGCAAGCAGCTTCGGGGGAGACACAGAAGTCTTC.

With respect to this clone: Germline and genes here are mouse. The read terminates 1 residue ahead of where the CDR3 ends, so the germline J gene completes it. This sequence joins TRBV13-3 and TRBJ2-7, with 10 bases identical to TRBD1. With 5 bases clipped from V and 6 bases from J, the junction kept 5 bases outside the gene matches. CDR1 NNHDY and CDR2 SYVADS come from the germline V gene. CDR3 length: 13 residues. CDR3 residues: CASRGTGAPEQYF. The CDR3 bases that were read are TGTGCCAGCAGAGGGACAGGGGCGCCTGAACAGTAC.